A single sample is the source of the 23 T cell receptor beta chains below, sequenced in a study of blood T cells in healthy people across ages (dated by TCRdb to the mid-2010s). Receptor libraries were prepared by 5' RACE. TCRdb shows the sequencer as Illumina HiSeq 2500. The second PCR ran for roughly 7 to 11 cycles and used a J-beta primer mix along with a sample-barcoded 5' primer. TCRdb reanalyzed the raw reads on its own, using fastp at Q25 for trimming and MiXCR for clone calling, and kept in-frame beta chains. All rows with the same CDR3 protein become a single entry with the most common DNA and genes. The table for this sample lists hundreds of thousands of distinct CDR3 sequences; about 30% of them were counted only once. The biggest ten clones account for less than 20% of the sample. Sequenced sample: blood. The receptors were sampled from a woman of 80 years or more in good health. Donor details come from another sample of the same person, matched by shared clones.

Details on this clonotype: A single base separates this from a much larger clone, so it may be a read error. V gene TRBV20-1 combines with J gene TRBJ2-3; the match to TRBD2 covers 8 bases. Germline assignment: CDR1 DFQATT and CDR2 SNEGSKA (reference sequence). V trimming: 1 base; J trimming: 5 bases; junction bases outside the gene matches: 8. The CDR3 extends over 15 amino acids. The CDR3 reads CSARAGSGGIDTQYF. The CDR3 region has the DNA TGCAGTGCTAGAGCAGGAAGCGGGGGCATAGATACGCAGTATTTT.

Many counts were recorded for this clonotype. The chain employs TRBV7-6 and TRBJ2-1, with 8 bases aligning to TRBD1. This CDR3 has 14 residues. Germline V CDR1 and CDR2: SGHVS, FNYEAQ. J lost 7 bases, V lost 5 bases, and 7 bases had no gene match. The CDR3 protein is CASSPGQGKNEQFF. The DNA of the CDR3 is TGTGCCAGCAGCCCAGGACAGGGTAAAAATGAGCAGTTCTTC.

This clonotype came up a few times. A single base separates this from a much larger clone, so it may be a read error. V gene TRBV29-1 combines with J gene TRBJ2-5, with no clear D. The CDR3 covers 11 residues. Germline lookup yields CDR1 SQVTM and CDR2 ANQGSEA. The CDR3 DNA reads TGCCGCGCGACACCCGAGGAGACCCAGTACTTC. Translation: CRATPEETQYF.

The sample holds many counts of this clonotype. V is TRBV2 and J is TRBJ2-7, with 10 bases identical to TRBD2. TRBJ2-5 explains the end of the DNA better; the J call may be wrong. There are 16 residues in the CDR3. The germline V gene has CDR1 SNHLY and CDR2 FYNNEI. As DNA, the CDR3 is TGTGCCAGCAGTGAAGTAGTTAGCGGGGGGTTTGAGACCCAGTACTTC. Protein sequence: CASSEVVSGGFETQYF.

The chain uses TRBV20-1 and TRBJ1-2; D possibly corresponds to TRBD1 (5 bases). Germline CDR1 is DFQATT and CDR2 is SNEGSKA (reference sequence). V was cut by 3 bases and J by 7 bases, with 21 bases left in between. The CDR3 totals 15 residues. This CDR3 reads CSARGGPRRGGGYTF. In DNA form, the CDR3 reads TGCAGTGCTAGGGGCGGGCCAAGACGGGGGGGTGGCTACACCTTC.

A word on this clonotype: This could be a read error, since a much larger clone is one nucleotide away. This rearrangement joins TRBV7-9 to TRBJ2-5; tentatively, D is TRBD1 (6 bases). The CDR3 is made up of 12 amino acids. Germline CDR1 SEHNR, CDR2 FQNEAQ (reference sequence). The V and J ends lost 2 bases and 11 bases respectively, with 12 bases between them. CDR3 region: CASSLLGTKQYF. CDR3 DNA: TGTGCCAGCAGCTTACTAGGGACAAAGCAGTACTTC.

This rearrangement joins TRBV20-1 to TRBJ1-4; possible D gene TRBD1, 6 bases. Germline V gives CDR1 DFQATT, CDR2 SNEGSKA (reference sequence). The CDR3 is 13 residues long. V lost 3 bases, J lost 8 bases, and 13 bases lay in between. CDR3 bases: TGCAGTGCTAGTCGGCTGGGGGCCGAAAAACTGTTTTTT. Amino acids: CSASRLGAEKLFF.

The table lists this clonotype with many counts. The CDR3 is CASSLEGQPRFMNTEAFF. The CDR3 bases are TGTGCCAGCAGCTTGGAAGGACAGCCAAGGTTCATGAACACTGAAGCTTTCTTT. The rearrangement links TRBV5-6 to TRBJ1-1; tentatively, D is TRBD1 (6 bases). Trimming took off 0 bases at V and 0 bases at J, with 18 bases between the two ends. The CDR3 totals 18 residues. The germline gives CDR1 SGHDT, CDR2 YYEEEE. The whole variable domain, remainder taken from reference TRBV5-6 and TRBJ1-1, is DAGVTQSPTHLIKTRGQQVTLRCSPKSGHDTVSWYQQALGQGPQFIFQYYEEEERQRGNFPDRFSGHQFPNYSSELNVNALLLGDSALYLCASSLEGQPRFMNTEAFFGQGTRLTVV.

This clonotype was detected only a few times. The chain joins TRBV7-8 to TRBJ1-1; D unresolved. Germline CDR1 and CDR2: SGHVS and FQNEAQ. This CDR3 comprises 13 residues. V dropped 1 base and J dropped 11 bases, with 14 bases sitting between them. CDR3 coding DNA: TGTGCCAGCAGCTTAGACCGACTGGGTGCGGCTTTCTTT. This translates into CASSLDRLGAAFF.

This clonotype came up many times. The V call is TRBV19, the J call TRBJ1-5; no firm D call. Trimming took 7 bases from V and 4 from J, leaving 17 bases between them. The CDR3 is 15 amino acids. CDR1 is LNHDA and CDR2 is SQIVND in the germline V gene (reference sequence). CDR3 residues: CASTLARQPNQPQHF. CDR3 DNA sequence: TGTGCCAGTACTTTGGCACGCCAACCTAATCAGCCCCAGCATTTT.

About this clonotype: This may arise from a read error, as a much more abundant clone is one base away. The chain recombines TRBV4-3 with TRBJ2-7, with 11 nucleotides matching TRBD2. With 1 base clipped from V and 7 bases from J, the junction kept 12 bases outside the gene matches. CDR1 is LGHNA and CDR2 is YSLEER in the germline V gene. The CDR3 totals 17 residues. This CDR3 is CASSQGNSGGVYNEQYF. The CDR3 DNA is TGCGCCAGCAGCCAAGGAAATAGCGGGGGGGTCTACAATGAGCAGTACTTC.

The chain combines TRBV7-6 with TRBJ2-1, with a weak D call TRBD2 (5 bases). V was pared by 4 bases and J by 2 bases, with 12 bases between. Germline V gene sequence: CDR1 SGHVS, CDR2 FNYEAQ. The CDR3 covers 15 residues. The CDR3: CASSSTAGPYNEQFF. In DNA form, the CDR3 reads TGTGCCAGCAGCTCCACCGCGGGCCCCTACAATGAGCAGTTCTTC.

This clonotype showed up just a few times. The J gene is TRBJ1-6, the V gene TRBV2; D unclear. CDR3 length: 14 residues. Trimming stripped 3 bases from V and 9 bases from J, with 12 bases between. From germline, CDR1 is SNHLY and CDR2 FYNNEI. The CDR3 bases are TGTGCCAGCAGTGAGGATACGGGAGGTTCACCCCTCCACTTT. As protein: CASSEDTGGSPLHF.

In the case of this clonotype: One junction end does not reproduce the germline sequence, and a read error may be involved. V gene TRBV29-1 combines with J gene TRBJ2-7; D not resolved. The CDR3 has 14 residues. The germline gives CDR1 SQVTM, CDR2 ANQGSEA. The DNA of the CDR3 is TGCAGCGTTAAAGCACAAAGTAATCTCTACGAACAGTACTTC. It yields the protein CSVKAQSNLYEQYF.

This clonotype was picked up a small number of times. The chain employs TRBV19 and TRBJ1-1, with D hard to call. The CDR3 sequence is 13 residues long. Trimming shortened V by 4 bases and J by 5 bases, and 11 bases separated the two germline ends. Germline-derived CDR1 and CDR2 are LNHDA and SQIVND (reference sequence). CDR3 nucleotides: TGTGCCAGTAGTAACACCCGGGGAACTGAAGCTTTCTTT. Protein sequence: CASSNTRGTEAFF.

The chain is built from TRBV7-2 and TRBJ2-2; no reliable D call. The CDR3 consists of 12 residues. Germline CDR1 is SGHTA and CDR2 is FQGNSA. V lost 2 bases and J 8 bases, leaving 6 bases between the germline ends. CDR3 DNA: TGTGCCAGCAGCTTATTCCCTGGGGAGCTGTTTTTT. Encoded protein: CASSLFPGELFF.

This clonotype was seen a single time. Since a much larger clone is just one base distant, this may be a read error. The rearrangement uses TRBV3-1 and TRBJ2-7, with TRBD2 matching 14 bases. The junction had 6 bases not matched to a gene; V was cut back by 1 base and J by 7 bases. This CDR3 is 16 amino acids long. Germline V gene lookup returns CDR1 LGHDT and CDR2 YNNKEL (reference sequence). The CDR3 DNA reads as TGTGCCAGCAGCCAAGGACTAGCGGGGGGGTACAATGAGCAGTACTTC. It codes for CASSQGLAGGYNEQYF.

In its sample, this clonotype was seen a few times. This chain uses TRBV7-2 with TRBJ2-2; TRBD1 agrees at 7 bases. Germline CDR1 and CDR2: SGHTA and FQGNSA. This CDR3 spans 15 amino acids. J was trimmed by 8 bases and V by 0 bases; bases with no gene match: 6. CDR3 nucleotide sequence: TGTGCCAGCAGCTTAGCCCTGGACAGGATGGGGGAGCTGTTTTTT. It codes for CASSLALDRMGELFF.

For this clonotype: A much more abundant neighbour one base away suggests this may be a read error. J is TRBJ1-1 and V is TRBV29-1; tentative D call: TRBD1 (6 bases). The length of the CDR3 is 16 residues. V was shortened by 7 bases and J by 5 bases, with 26 bases between the two germline ends. CDR1 and CDR2 from the germline V gene are SQVTM and ANQGSEA. The CDR3 reads CSGLSGFGGGGTEAFF. The DNA of the CDR3 is TGCAGCGGACTAAGCGGCTTTGGGGGCGGGGGAACTGAAGCTTTCTTT.

This clonotype was observed a handful of times. Being one base from a much bigger clone, this may be a read error. The genes are TRBV29-1 and TRBJ2-1; TRBD1 agrees at 8 bases. The germline CDR1 and CDR2 sequences are SQVTM and ANQGSEA. This CDR3 region has 14 residues. After removal of 3 bases from V and 5 bases from J, the junction contained 6 bases not matched to a gene. In DNA form, the CDR3 reads TGCAGCGTTGAGCCAGGGGGCGCACACAATGAGCAGTTCTTC. This translates into CSVEPGGAHNEQFF.

This clonotype was picked up many times. The chain combines TRBV5-5 with TRBJ2-5; D is unresolved. Germline V lookup: CDR1 SGHKS, CDR2 YYEKEE (reference sequence). Trimming removed 4 bases from V and 5 bases from J, with 12 bases in between. This CDR3 spans 13 amino acids. The CDR3 sequence is CASSLWAEETQYF. The CDR3 bases are TGTGCCAGCAGCCTTTGGGCGGAGGAGACCCAGTACTTC.

This clonotype was detected only a few times. The V call is TRBV19, the J call TRBJ2-5, with no clear D. The CDR3 contains 13 residues. Looked up from germline, CDR1 is LNHDA and CDR2 is SQIVND (reference sequence). Between the trimmed V and J ends, which lost 5 bases and 4 bases, there was a span of 11 bases. The CDR3 DNA reads TGTGCCAGTAGTCGGACCCTACGAGAGACCCAGTACTTC. It translates to CASSRTLRETQYF.

This clonotype was seen ten or more times. The chain is built from TRBV9 and TRBJ2-7; 7 bases align to TRBD1. The CDR3 has 15 residues. In germline, CDR1 is SGDLS, CDR2 YYNGEE. The ends lost 1 base at V and 1 base at J; junction bases unmatched: 5. The CDR3 sequence: CASSVTWDRSYEQYF. The CDR3 DNA reads as TGTGCCAGCAGCGTAACCTGGGACAGATCCTACGAGCAGTACTTC.